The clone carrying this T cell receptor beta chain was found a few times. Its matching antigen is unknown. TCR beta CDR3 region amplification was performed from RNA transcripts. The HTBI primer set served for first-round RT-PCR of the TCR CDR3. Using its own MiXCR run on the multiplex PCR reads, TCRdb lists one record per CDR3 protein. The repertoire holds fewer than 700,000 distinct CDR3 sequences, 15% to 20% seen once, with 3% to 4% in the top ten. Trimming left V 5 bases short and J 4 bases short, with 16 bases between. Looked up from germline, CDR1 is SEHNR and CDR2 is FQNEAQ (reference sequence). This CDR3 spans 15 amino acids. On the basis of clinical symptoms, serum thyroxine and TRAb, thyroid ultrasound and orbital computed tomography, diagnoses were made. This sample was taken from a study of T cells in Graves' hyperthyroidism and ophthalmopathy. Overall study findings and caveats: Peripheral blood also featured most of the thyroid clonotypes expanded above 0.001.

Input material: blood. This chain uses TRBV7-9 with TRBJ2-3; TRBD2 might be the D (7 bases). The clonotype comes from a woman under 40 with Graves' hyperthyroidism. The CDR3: CASSPRQGRADTQYF. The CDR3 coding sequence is TGTGCCAGCAGCCCTAGGCAGGGGAGGGCAGATACGCAGTATTTT.